Listed below are T cell receptor beta chains from one sample, sequenced in a study of T cells after yellow fever vaccination. TCRdb used MiXCR to reprocess the 5' RACE reads, holding one entry per CDR3 protein. The sample carries 150,000 to 200,000 distinct CDR3 sequences, roughly 9.6% recorded once. Sample: CD8+ T cells sorted from PBMCs, taken 15 days after the yellow fever booster vaccination. The receptor source for this set is a man younger than 30 who received the YFV17D yellow fever vaccine. The CDR3 runs from the conserved cysteine through the conserved F or W. Fields, in order: D gene, V gene, clone size, J gene, CDR3 protein, CDR3 DNA. D genes are given only for firm matches. Some rows have no size entry. The others give once, few or many, or a class for an expanded clone.

.	TRBV5-1	.	TRBJ1-1	CASSLRGFTEAFF	TGCGCCAGCAGCTTGCGGGGGTTCACTGAAGCTTTCTTT
.	TRBV11-2	many	TRBJ2-5	CASSSPWAGHVETQYF	TGTGCCAGCAGCTCCCCCTGGGCGGGACACGTAGAGACCCAGTACTTC
.	TRBV20-1	.	TRBJ2-2	CSARDQAGMGGELFF	TGCAGTGCTAGAGATCAGGCGGGGATGGGCGGGGAGCTGTTTTTT
.	TRBV30	many	TRBJ1-1	CAWSLTKSEAFF	TGTGCCTGGAGTTTGACGAAATCCGAAGCTTTCTTT
.	TRBV5-1	many	TRBJ2-7	CASSLWGPTYEQYF	TGCGCCAGCAGCTTGTGGGGGCCCACCTACGAGCAGTACTTC
.	TRBV5-6	.	TRBJ2-2	CASSLGFGELFF	TGTGCCAGCAGCTTGGGTTTCGGGGAGCTGTTTTTT
TRBD1	TRBV6-2/TRBV6-3	few	TRBJ2-1	CASIEGQNNEQFF	TGTGCCAGCATCGAGGGACAGAACAATGAGCAGTTCTTC
TRBD1	TRBV7-9	few	TRBJ2-1	CASLRGDRIYNEQFF	TGTGCCAGCCTACGTGGGGACAGGATCTACAATGAGCAGTTCTTC
.	TRBV9	.	TRBJ1-1	CASSVEVNPTEAFF	TGTGCCAGCAGCGTAGAGGTAAATCCCACTGAAGCTTTCTTT
.	TRBV2	few	TRBJ1-1	CASSDSLGREAFF	TGTGCCAGCAGTGACTCCCTTGGCAGGGAAGCTTTCTTT
.	TRBV7-9	.	TRBJ1-2	CASSLDVIFYGYTF	TGTGCCAGCAGCTTAGATGTCATCTTCTATGGCTACACCTTC
.	TRBV12-3/TRBV12-4	few	TRBJ1-1	CASSFSYPLAEAFF	TGTGCCAGCAGTTTCAGTTACCCCCTCGCTGAAGCTTTCTTT
TRBD2	TRBV15	.	TRBJ2-5	CATTVSGGARETQYF	TGTGCCACCACTGTCAGCGGGGGGGCCCGAGAGACCCAGTACTTC
.	TRBV14	.	TRBJ2-1	CASSPRTANEQFF	TGTGCCAGCAGCCCCCGGACAGCAAATGAGCAGTTCTTC
TRBD1	TRBV20-1	.	TRBJ1-1	CSARSFRDRAQAFF	TGCAGTGCTAGATCGTTCCGGGACAGGGCCCAAGCTTTCTTT
.	TRBV3-2	few	TRBJ1-5	CASSQDSGAGNQPQHF	TGTGCCAGCAGCCAAGATTCGGGGGCCGGCAATCAGCCCCAGCATTTT
.	TRBV10-3	.	TRBJ2-1	CATASGRGPDNEQFF	TGTGCCACCGCCTCTGGGCGGGGGCCCGACAATGAGCAGTTCTTC
.	TRBV4-1	.	TRBJ1-1	CASSQTQGRDTEAFF	TGCGCCAGCAGCCAAACCCAGGGGCGAGACACTGAAGCTTTCTTT
.	TRBV20-1	.	TRBJ2-5	CSARPRDEDETQYF	TGCAGTGCTAGACCTAGGGACGAGGATGAGACCCAGTACTTC
.	TRBV7-6	.	TRBJ2-3	CASSLVGGARDTQYF	TGTGCCAGCAGCTTGGTGGGGGGGGCCCGGGATACGCAGTATTTT
TRBD1	TRBV7-9	few	TRBJ1-1	CASSLRDRGWTEAFF	TGTGCCAGCAGCTTAAGGGACAGGGGTTGGACTGAAGCTTTCTTT
.	TRBV4-1	few	TRBJ1-2	CASSQDFWQGVDGYTF	TGCGCCAGCAGCCAAGATTTTTGGCAGGGAGTCGATGGCTACACCTTC
.	TRBV20-1	.	TRBJ1-2	CSARGDNYGYTF	TGCAGTGCTAGAGGGGACAACTATGGCTACACCTTC
TRBD2	TRBV4-2	few	TRBJ2-1	CASSPQRAGGISEQFF	TGTGCCAGCAGCCCTCAACGGGCGGGGGGTATTAGTGAGCAGTTCTTC
.	TRBV5-1	few	TRBJ1-1	CASSWWRGDTEAFF	TGCGCCAGCAGCTGGTGGAGGGGGGACACTGAAGCTTTCTTT
TRBD1	TRBV27	few	TRBJ2-7	CASSPGTGGQDEQYF	TGTGCCAGCAGTCCCGGGACAGGGGGCCAAGACGAGCAGTACTTC
.	TRBV4-3	.	TRBJ2-7	CASSQDGQGRDEQYF	TGCGCCAGCAGCCAAGATGGGCAGGGGAGGGACGAGCAGTACTTC
.	TRBV18	few	TRBJ2-3	CASSATEDSTDTQYF	TGTGCCAGCTCGGCGACAGAGGATAGCACAGATACGCAGTATTTT
.	TRBV11-2	few	TRBJ2-1	CASSYILGGDEQFF	TGTGCCAGCAGCTATATTTTGGGGGGCGATGAGCAGTTCTTC
.	TRBV4-2	.	TRBJ2-1	CASSLRTTDRPEQFF	TGTGCCAGCAGCCTACGGACCACGGATAGGCCTGAGCAGTTCTTC
TRBD2	TRBV9	few	TRBJ2-5	CASSPSGGKTQYF	TGTGCCAGCAGTCCTAGCGGAGGGAAGACCCAGTACTTC
.	TRBV6-2/TRBV6-3	.	TRBJ2-2	CASSWTVSGELFF	TGTGCCAGCAGTTGGACAGTCTCCGGGGAGCTGTTTTTT
.	TRBV4-1	few	TRBJ1-1	CASSHPGDGTEAFF	TGCGCCAGCAGCCACCCAGGGGATGGGACTGAAGCTTTCTTT
TRBD1	TRBV4-1	many	TRBJ2-7	CASSRGTGVHEQYF	TGCGCCAGCAGCCGCGGGACAGGGGTCCACGAGCAGTACTTC
TRBD2	TRBV7-9	.	TRBJ2-3	CASSGTSGGITDTQYF	TGTGCCAGCAGCGGGACTAGCGGGGGGATCACAGATACGCAGTATTTT
TRBD2	TRBV25-1	.	TRBJ2-3	CASSASSGGANTQYF	TGTGCCAGCAGTGCCTCTAGCGGGGGGGCAAATACGCAGTATTTT
.	TRBV27	.	TRBJ1-2	CASSLSSGYGYTF	TGTGCCAGCAGTTTAAGCAGTGGGTATGGCTACACCTTC
.	TRBV7-6	few	TRBJ2-5	CASSPTRVQETQYF	TGTGCCAGCAGCCCGACAAGGGTTCAAGAGACCCAGTACTTC
.	TRBV12-3/TRBV12-4	few	TRBJ2-5	CASSPIGETQYF	TGTGCCAGCAGCCCCATCGGGGAGACCCAGTACTTC
.	TRBV4-1	.	TRBJ2-3	CASSPLDNTDTQYF	TGCGCCAGCAGCCCATTGGACAACACAGATACGCAGTATTTT
TRBD2	TRBV4-1	few	TRBJ2-2	CASSSLAAYTGELFF	TGCGCCAGCAGCTCCCTAGCGGCGTACACCGGGGAGCTGTTTTTT
.	TRBV6-1	.	TRBJ2-5	CASSEHVGTGEETQYF	TGTGCCAGCAGTGAGCACGTCGGAACAGGAGAAGAGACCCAGTACTTC
.	TRBV6-1	.	TRBJ2-7	CAIQPGTETYEQYF	TGTGCCATCCAACCCGGGACGGAGACCTACGAGCAGTACTTC
.	TRBV14	few	TRBJ2-2	CASSQVGQVFVGTGELFF	TGTGCCAGCAGCCAAGTTGGGCAGGTCTTCGTCGGCACCGGGGAGCTGTTTTTT
TRBD2	TRBV2	.	TRBJ2-1	CASSPQSGGLQIYNEQFF	TGTGCCAGCAGCCCTCAGAGCGGGGGCCTACAAATCTACAATGAGCAGTTCTTC
TRBD1	TRBV6-4	.	TRBJ2-3	CASSGGQSTDTQYF	TGTGCCAGCAGTGGGGGACAGAGCACAGATACGCAGTATTTT
.	TRBV4-1	.	TRBJ2-3	CASSQEAAEGYTQYF	TGCGCCAGCAGCCAAGAGGCAGCGGAGGGCTATACGCAGTATTTT
.	TRBV3-1	once	TRBJ2-6	CASSQESPGANVLTF	TGTGCCAGCAGCCAAGAGTCTCCTGGGGCCAACGTCCTGACTTTC
TRBD1	TRBV6-5	.	TRBJ2-7	CASSSTGAASYEQYF	TGTGCCAGCAGTTCGACAGGGGCTGCCTCCTACGAGCAGTACTTC
.	TRBV4-2	.	TRBJ2-2	CASSQDLDGTGELFF	TGTGCCAGCAGCCAAGATCTCGACGGTACCGGGGAGCTGTTTTTT
TRBD2	TRBV29-1	.	TRBJ2-1	CSVEGGAGGPGTYNEQFF	TGCAGCGTTGAAGGTGGGGCGGGGGGTCCTGGCACCTACAATGAGCAGTTCTTC